This T cell receptor beta chain was found in a study of shared clonotypes between healthy human individuals. Assay used: immunoSEQ multiplex PCR; TCRdb lists only in-frame clones, some missing. The profile shows some 690,000 clones, around 90% of them singletons. Trimming removed 7 bases at V and 3 bases at J, with 15 bases between. From germline, CDR1 is LNHDA and CDR2 SQIVND (reference sequence). This CDR3 comprises 15 residues. The V gene is TRBV19, the J gene TRBJ2-2, with D unresolved. The receptor was isolated from a man between 18 and 29 years old in good health. Some clones in this sample may be carry-over from other donors' samples. Sequencing used memory CD8+ T cells from PBMCs. The subset here: CD45RO+ cells pooled with CCR7-negative TemRA cells. For the CDR3, the DNA is TGTGCCAGTACCAAGTATGTCCCATACACCGGGGAGCTGTTTTTT. As protein: CASTKYVPYTGELFF.